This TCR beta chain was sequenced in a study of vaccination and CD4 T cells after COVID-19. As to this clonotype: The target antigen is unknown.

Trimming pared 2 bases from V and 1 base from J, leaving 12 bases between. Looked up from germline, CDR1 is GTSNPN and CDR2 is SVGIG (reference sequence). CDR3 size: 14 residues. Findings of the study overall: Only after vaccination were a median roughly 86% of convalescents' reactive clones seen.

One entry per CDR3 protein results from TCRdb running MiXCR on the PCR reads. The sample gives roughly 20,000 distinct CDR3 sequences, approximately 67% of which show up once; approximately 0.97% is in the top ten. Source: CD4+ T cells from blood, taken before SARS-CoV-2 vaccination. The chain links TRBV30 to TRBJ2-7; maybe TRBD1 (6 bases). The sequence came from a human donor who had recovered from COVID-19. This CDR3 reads CAWSLQGASYEQYF. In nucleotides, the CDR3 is TGTGCCTGGAGTCTACAGGGTGCGTCCTACGAGCAGTACTTC.